Below are 28 T cell receptor beta chains sequenced from a single sample in a study of cytomegalovirus exposure and HLA in healthy donors (TCRdb year 2017). Library method: the immunoSEQ multiplex PCR assay. TCRdb mirrors the immuneACCESS table, restricted to in-frame sequences. Some clones are absent from its copies; in checked studies, under half trace to an unresolved V gene, and the reason for the others is unknown. The sample includes about 150,000 clones, with 85% to 90% observed a single time. The ten largest clones represent about 3% of the sample. Sequenced sample: PBMCs. The receptor set was obtained from a young woman in good health and CMV-seropositive.

The chain is built from TRBV19 and TRBJ2-3, with D uncertain. This CDR3 has 15 amino acids. Between the trimmed V and J ends, which lost 1 base and 0 bases, there was a span of 8 bases. From germline, CDR1 is LNHDA and CDR2 SQIVND (reference sequence). CDR3: CASSIGLISTDTQYF. The CDR3 nucleotides read TGTGCCAGTAGTATAGGACTGATAAGCACAGATACGCAGTATTTT.

The gene calls are TRBV30 and TRBJ2-7; 9 positions match TRBD1. Looked up from germline, CDR1 is GTSNPN and CDR2 is SVGIG (reference sequence). V dropped 3 bases and J dropped 6; count of bases not matched to a gene: 12. This CDR3 has 15 residues. The CDR3 DNA sequence: TGTGCCTGGAGCCAAGTCGGGACAGGGTATCTCGAGCAGTACTTC. Translated, it gives CAWSQVGTGYLEQYF.

This clone was observed once. V gene TRBV12-5 combines with J gene TRBJ2-1; 10 bases fit TRBD2. This CDR3 has 14 residues. From germline, CDR1 is LGHNT and CDR2 FRNRAP. V shed 4 bases, J shed 9 bases, and the junction held 6 bases outside the gene matches. CDR3: CASGSSGRASEQFF. The CDR3 region has the DNA TGTGCTAGTGGTTCAAGCGGGAGGGCGAGTGAGCAGTTCTTC. The full variable domain, with the rest looked up from reference TRBV12-5 and TRBJ2-1, is DARVTQTPRHKVTEMGQEVTMRCQPILGHNTVFWYRQTMMQGLELLAYFRNRAPLDDSGMPKDRFSAEMPDATLATLKIQPSEPRDSAVYFCASGSSGRASEQFFGPGTRLTVL.

Worth noting for this clone: The identical CDR3 is also encoded by other nucleotide sequences in the sample. V is TRBV5-6 and J is TRBJ1-1; no firm D call. V was clipped by 4 bases and J by 4 bases, with 11 bases between them. The CDR3 consists of 13 residues. CDR1 SGHDT and CDR2 YYEEEE come from the germline V gene. The DNA for the CDR3 is TGTGCCAGCAGCCCGACGGGTAGCACTGAAGCTTTCTTT. It translates to CASSPTGSTEAFF. Filled out from reference TRBV5-6 and TRBJ1-1, the complete variable domain reads DAGVTQSPTHLIKTRGQQVTLRCSPKSGHDTVSWYQQALGQGPQFIFQYYEEEERQRGNFPDRFSGHQFPNYSSELNVNALLLGDSALYLCASSPTGSTEAFFGQGTRLTVV.

This chain uses TRBV7-3 with TRBJ2-2; D possibly corresponds to TRBD1 (5 bases). Germline values: CDR1 SGHTA, CDR2 FQGTGA. Trimming shortened V by 7 bases and J by 5 bases, and 14 bases separated the two germline ends. CDR3 size: 14 residues. The CDR3 is CASTQGISTGELFF. The CDR3 region has the DNA TGTGCCAGCACGCAGGGAATAAGTACCGGGGAGCTGTTTTTT.

The CDR3: CASSSIWTPPRGTEAFF. The CDR3 coding sequence is TGTGCCAGCAGCTCCATCTGGACCCCACCCAGGGGCACTGAAGCTTTCTTT. This rearrangement joins TRBV7-8 to TRBJ1-1; tentatively, D is TRBD1 (6 bases). The CDR3 consists of 17 residues. Trimming left V 4 bases short and J 4 bases short, with 22 bases between. CDR1 SGHVS and CDR2 FQNEAQ come from the germline V gene.

The V gene is TRBV2, the J gene TRBJ2-2; D might be TRBD1 (6 bases). Germline CDR1 SNHLY, CDR2 FYNNEI. CDR3 length: 13 residues. With 10 bases removed from V and 2 bases from J, the gap between germline ends came to 11 bases. The CDR3 DNA follows: TGTGCCACCGGGGACACCAACACCGGGGAGCTGTTTTTT. This sequence encodes CATGDTNTGELFF.

This chain uses TRBV6-1 with TRBJ2-7; TRBD2 matches at 8 bases. This CDR3 region has 14 residues. Germline V gene data show CDR1 as MNHNS and CDR2 as SASEGT. Losses at the gene ends were 1 base for V and 3 bases for J; bases not matched to a gene: 2. The CDR3 sequence is CASSEGGTSYEQYF. The DNA of the CDR3 is TGTGCCAGCAGTGAAGGGGGGACTAGCTACGAGCAGTACTTC.

V and J are TRBV19 and TRBJ1-4; D not resolved. Germline CDR1 reads LNHDA; CDR2 reads SQIVND (reference sequence). The V gene lost 1 base and the J gene lost 5 bases, with 5 bases spanning the gap. The CDR3 runs to 13 residues. The CDR3 loop reads CASSIGGNEKLFF. The CDR3 DNA sequence: TGTGCCAGTAGTATAGGAGGAAATGAAAAACTGTTTTTT.

V is TRBV6-6 and J is TRBJ2-7; D is unresolved. In germline, CDR1 is MNHNY, CDR2 SVGAGI (reference sequence). The CDR3 sequence is 13 residues long. The V end was cut by 5 bases, the J end by 3 bases, with 11 bases between. The CDR3 sequence is CASSVNQNYEQYF. The CDR3 DNA is TGTGCCAGCAGTGTAAACCAGAACTACGAGCAGTACTTC.

This sequence joins TRBV7-8 and TRBJ2-5; perhaps TRBD2 as D (5 bases). Germline V gene data show CDR1 as SGHVS and CDR2 as FQNEAQ. V shed 0 bases and J shed 5 bases, with 10 bases lying between them. This CDR3 spans 14 amino acids. CDR3 sequence reads: CASSLAGVGETQYF. CDR3 DNA: TGTGCCAGCAGCTTAGCGGGAGTAGGGGAGACCCAGTACTTC. The full variable domain, with the rest looked up from reference TRBV7-8 and TRBJ2-5, is GAGVSQSPRYKVAKRGQDVALRCDPISGHVSLFWYQQALGQGPEFLTYFQNEAQLDKSGLPSDRFFAERPEGSVSTLKIQRTQQEDSAVYLCASSLAGVGETQYFGPGTRLLVL.

J is TRBJ2-2 and V is TRBV6-6; 8 nucleotides align to TRBD1. This CDR3 contains 15 residues. Trimming cost V 4 bases and J 6 bases; bases outside gene matches: 7. Germline V gives CDR1 MNHNY, CDR2 SVGAGI (reference sequence). CDR3 DNA: TGTGCCAGCAGTTTATATCAGGGGGCCCCCGGGGAGCTGTTTTTT. Its translation: CASSLYQGAPGELFF.

This clone came up a few times. The genes are TRBV2 and TRBJ1-5, with 10 bases fitting TRBD1. Trimming removed 2 bases from V and 1 base from J; junction bases left unmatched: 5. The CDR3 has 17 residues. Per the germline V gene, CDR1 is SNHLY and CDR2 is FYNNEI. This chain's CDR3 is CASSERTGGLSNQPQHF. The CDR3 nucleotides are TGTGCCAGCAGTGAACGGACAGGGGGACTCAGCAATCAGCCCCAGCATTTT.

The J gene is TRBJ1-2, the V gene TRBV5-1, with no clear D. From germline, CDR1 is SGHRS and CDR2 YFSETQ. This CDR3 is 14 amino acids long. V shed 3 bases and J shed 5 bases, with 14 bases lying between them. CDR3 DNA sequence: TGCGCCAGCAGCTCCGGCGACGGGAGATATGGCTACACCTTC. Translated, it gives CASSSGDGRYGYTF.

In this sample, this clone turned up a few times. This sequence joins TRBV18 and TRBJ2-2; the D is unclear. The CDR3 runs to 13 residues. V lost 6 bases and J 2 bases, leaving 7 bases between the germline ends. The V gene's germline CDR1 is KGHSH and CDR2 LQKENI. The CDR3 nucleotides are TGTGCCAGCTCTCCCAGAAACACCGGGGAGCTGTTTTTT. It yields the protein CASSPRNTGELFF.

This chain joins TRBV2 and TRBJ1-5, with D possibly being TRBD1 (5 bases). V lost 5 bases to trimming and J lost 4 bases, with 9 bases between them. This CDR3 is built from 13 residues. In germline, CDR1 is SNHLY, CDR2 FYNNEI. CDR3 nucleotide sequence: TGTGCCAGCAGTACGACAGTGAATCAGCCCCAGCATTTT. Translated: CASSTTVNQPQHF.

CDR3 region: CASSLLLGANEQFF. The CDR3 nucleotides read TGTGCCAGCAGCTTATTGCTGGGGGCAAATGAGCAGTTCTTC. The chain is built from TRBV7-2 and TRBJ2-1; the D gene is possibly TRBD1 (6 bases). Germline lookup yields CDR1 SGHTA and CDR2 FQGNSA. This CDR3 contains 14 residues. Trimming cost V 2 bases and J 7 bases, with 12 bases left between them. The entire variable domain, with the rest obtained from reference TRBV7-2 and TRBJ2-1, is as follows: GAGVSQSPSNKVTEKGKDVELRCDPISGHTALYWYRQSLGQGLEFLIYFQGNSAPDKSGLPSDRFSAERTGGSVSTLTIQRTQQEDSAVYLCASSLLLGANEQFFGPGTRLTVL.

This clone was seen more than once but under ten times. The gene calls are TRBV7-9 and TRBJ1-3; D is possibly TRBD1 (6 bases). CDR3 size: 14 residues. V was trimmed by 8 bases and J by 4 bases, leaving 15 bases between them. Germline V CDR1 and CDR2: SEHNR, FQNEAQ (reference sequence). The CDR3 sequence is CASARTEGGNTIYF. The CDR3 region has the DNA TGTGCCAGCGCACGGACAGAAGGAGGAAACACCATATATTTT.

The chain has TRBV29-1 and TRBJ2-1; 8 bases fit TRBD2. With 6 bases clipped from V and 0 bases from J, the junction kept 7 bases outside the gene matches. This CDR3 comprises 15 residues. The V gene's germline CDR1 is SQVTM and CDR2 ANQGSEA. CDR3 coding DNA: TGCAGCGTAGTGGGACTAGAATCCTCCTACAATGAGCAGTTCTTC. It encodes CSVVGLESSYNEQFF.

The chain links TRBV4-3 to TRBJ2-5; 7 bases agree with TRBD1. V lost 0 bases, J lost 4 bases, and 2 bases stayed unmatched. The germline V gene encodes CDR1 LGHNA and CDR2 YSLEER. This CDR3 is built from 14 residues. The CDR3 reads CASSQDRGPETQYF. CDR3 DNA sequence: TGCGCCAGCAGCCAAGATAGGGGGCCAGAGACCCAGTACTTC.

This chain links TRBV28 with TRBJ1-2; D is unclear. Germline values: CDR1 MDHEN, CDR2 SYDVKM. This CDR3 region has 12 residues. With 6 bases removed from V and 4 bases from J, the gap between germline ends came to 9 bases. DNA of the CDR3: TGTGCCAGCAGCAACCAGGTCTATGGCTACACCTTC. Protein product: CASSNQVYGYTF.

The CDR3 DNA follows: TGCAGCGTTGAGTCTACTCTAGCAGATACGCAGTATTTT. Translation gives CSVESTLADTQYF. The chain has TRBV29-1 and TRBJ2-3; D is ambiguous. CDR1 is SQVTM, CDR2 ANQGSEA, per germline. The V gene lost 3 bases and the J gene lost 4 bases, with 11 bases spanning the gap. This CDR3 region has 13 residues.

The J gene is TRBJ2-5, the V gene TRBV2; TRBD2 is a possible D gene (5 bases). The V end was cut by 4 bases, the J end by 5 bases, with 14 bases between. The CDR3 runs 14 residues. The V gene's germline CDR1 is SNHLY and CDR2 FYNNEI. The CDR3 DNA follows: TGTGCCAGCAGTGCCCCTAGCCTCGGCGAGACCCAGTACTTC. It yields the protein CASSAPSLGETQYF.

CDR3 in amino acids: CASSELSGGRNEQFF. The CDR3 DNA follows: TGTGCCAGCAGTGAACTGTCAGGGGGTAGGAATGAGCAGTTCTTC. This chain joins TRBV25-1 and TRBJ2-1; 7 bases line up with TRBD1. After removal of 2 bases from V and 7 bases from J, the junction contained 8 bases not matched to a gene. Germline CDR1 and CDR2: MGHDK and SYGVNS. CDR3 length: 15 residues.

V and J are TRBV27 and TRBJ2-7, with 9 bases aligning to TRBD2. The V segment lost 1 base and the J segment 3 bases; nucleotides outside the gene matches: 1. The CDR3 consists of 14 residues. CDR1 is MNHEY, CDR2 SMNVEV, per germline (reference sequence). For the CDR3, the DNA is TGTGCCAGCAGTTTATTAGCGGGAGACTACGAGCAGTACTTC. This gives the protein CASSLLAGDYEQYF.

The chain carries TRBV28 and TRBJ2-1; 10 nucleotides line up with TRBD2. The junction had 16 bases not matched to a gene; V was cut back by 4 bases and J by 10 bases. The CDR3 loop spans 17 amino acids. The germline CDR1 and CDR2 sequences are MDHEN and SYDVKM. The CDR3 protein is CASSSVSAGLAAREQFF. The CDR3 DNA reads as TGTGCCAGCAGTTCCGTAAGCGCCGGACTAGCGGCCCGCGAGCAGTTCTTC.

The genes are TRBV5-4 and TRBJ2-5; perhaps TRBD2 as D (6 bases). The germline gives CDR1 SGHNT, CDR2 YYREEE (reference sequence). The ends were cut back, 3 bases at V and 5 bases at J, with 17 bases in the middle. The length of the CDR3 is 15 residues. CDR3 DNA sequence: TGTGCCAGCAGCTGGGGGGACGGATGGACGGAGACCCAGTACTTC. Translating it yields CASSWGDGWTETQYF.

The rearrangement links TRBV28 to TRBJ2-7, with 8 positions matching TRBD2. Germline CDR1 is MDHEN and CDR2 is SYDVKM. There are 12 residues in the CDR3. V was pared by 10 bases and J by 3 bases, with 5 bases of the junction left unmatched. The CDR3 sequence is CAIRSGSYEQYF. CDR3 in DNA: TGTGCCATTCGAAGCGGGAGCTACGAGCAGTACTTC. Supplemented by reference TRBV28 and TRBJ2-7, the full variable domain reads DVKVTQSSRYLVKRTGEKVFLECVQDMDHENMFWYRQDPGLGLRLIYFSYDVKMKEKGDIPEGYSVSREKKERFSLILESASTNQTSMYLCAIRSGSYEQYFGPGTRLTVT.